The entry below describes one T cell receptor (beta chain). The antigen is not known. The data originate from a study of shared clonotypes between healthy human individuals. Study details: The study drew on a couple of women and three men aged 18 to 49 as donors. Points from the study as a whole: Sequencing depth was predicted to influence how clonotypes are shared among donors. Across a handful of donors, naive CD4 shared roughly 5%, naive CD8 over 3%, memory CD4 roughly 2.4%, memory CD8 0.4%.

Trimming removed 7 bases from V and 2 bases from J; junction bases left unmatched: 13. The length of the CDR3 is 18 residues. CDR1 is SEHNR, CDR2 FQNEAQ, per germline (reference sequence). CD45RO negativity and positive selection for CCR7 defined naive CD8 cells, a population that excluded terminally differentiated effector memory CD45RA+ cells. Each replicate PCR on the sorted subsets used roughly 210 ng DNA (approximately 33,000 T cell genomes). The data were produced by immunoSEQ multiplex PCR, yet TCRdb's version contains in-frame clones alone and is incomplete. The table has around 2.1 million clones, about 93% seen once.

Sequencing input: naive CD8+ T cells from PBMCs. This receptor was identified in a man between 18 and 35 years old in good health. Some clones in this sample may be carry-over from other donors' samples. This chain joins TRBV7-9 and TRBJ2-5; 13 bases match TRBD2. The CDR3 reads CASTLSSAGLAGQETQYF. CDR3 sequence (DNA): TGTGCCAGCACCCTCTCCTCCGCGGGACTAGCGGGACAAGAGACCCAGTACTTC.